These T cell receptor beta chains were read from a single sample in a study of immune evolution from preneoplasia to lung adenocarcinoma. Here immunoSEQ multiplex PCR was the method, and the copy in TCRdb shows in-frame clones only, minus some. The sample shows some 3,500 clones, 70% to 90% of them seen only once. The sample consisted of FFPE lung adenocarcinoma in situ tissue. These receptors originate from a person aged 70 to 80 with lung adenocarcinoma. Both conserved end residues are part of each CDR3. D genes are given only for firm matches. For some rows the clone size is stated as once, few or many, or as a class when expanded; others skip it.

j_gene: TRBJ2-6; abundance: -; d_gene: -; len: 13; v_gene: TRBV7-9; CDR3aa: CASSPGWANVLTF; CDR3nt: TGTGCCAGCAGCCCGGGGTGGGCCAACGTCCTGACTTTC
j_gene: TRBJ1-1; abundance: once; d_gene: TRBD1; len: 17; v_gene: TRBV5-4; CDR3aa: CASSLEGARGWNTEAFF; CDR3nt: TGTGCCAGCAGCTTGGAGGGGGCTCGCGGGTGGAACACTGAAGCTTTCTTT
j_gene: TRBJ2-3; abundance: -; d_gene: TRBD2; len: 14; v_gene: TRBV6-5; CDR3aa: CASSLGGRTDTQYF; CDR3nt: TGTGCCAGCAGTTTGGGCGGGAGAACAGATACGCAGTATTTT
j_gene: TRBJ2-7; abundance: -; d_gene: -; len: 12; v_gene: TRBV7-2; CDR3aa: CASSLRGVEQYF; CDR3nt: TGTGCCAGCAGCTTACGAGGTGTCGAGCAGTACTTC
j_gene: TRBJ2-1; abundance: -; d_gene: TRBD1; len: 15; v_gene: TRBV7-2; CDR3aa: CASSLTGTGYREQFF; CDR3nt: TGTGCCAGCAGCTTAACCGGGACAGGGTATCGGGAGCAGTTCTTC
j_gene: TRBJ2-1; abundance: -; d_gene: -; len: 15; v_gene: TRBV7-7; CDR3aa: CASSPGISFYNEQFF; CDR3nt: TGTGCCAGCAGCCCAGGGATCTCTTTCTACAATGAGCAGTTCTTC
j_gene: TRBJ2-7; abundance: -; d_gene: -; len: 15; v_gene: TRBV14; CDR3aa: CASSQGWGNSYEQYF; CDR3nt: TGTGCCAGCAGCCAAGGTTGGGGGAACTCGTACGAGCAGTACTTC
j_gene: TRBJ2-1; abundance: -; d_gene: -; len: 12; v_gene: TRBV5-1; CDR3aa: CASSLDPWEQFF; CDR3nt: TGCGCCAGCAGCTTGGACCCCTGGGAGCAGTTCTTC
j_gene: TRBJ2-5; abundance: -; d_gene: -; len: 14; v_gene: TRBV7-8; CDR3aa: CASSPRSTQETQYF; CDR3nt: TGTGCCAGCAGCCCTAGATCCACCCAAGAGACCCAGTACTTC
j_gene: TRBJ1-5; abundance: -; d_gene: TRBD1; len: 16; v_gene: TRBV7-8; CDR3aa: CASSNDRGEGNQPQHF; CDR3nt: TGTGCCAGCAGCAACGACAGGGGTGAGGGCAATCAGCCCCAGCATTTT
j_gene: TRBJ2-5; abundance: -; d_gene: -; len: 11; v_gene: TRBV2; CDR3aa: CASSELTSQYF; CDR3nt: TGTGCCAGCAGTGAACTCACGAGCCAGTACTTC
j_gene: TRBJ2-3; abundance: -; d_gene: TRBD2; len: 16; v_gene: TRBV9; CDR3aa: CASSSGTRGPPDTQYF; CDR3nt: TGTGCCAGCAGCTCCGGGACTAGAGGTCCCCCAGATACGCAGTATTTT
j_gene: TRBJ1-2; abundance: -; d_gene: -; len: 13; v_gene: TRBV6-5; CDR3aa: CASSRTQIYGYTF; CDR3nt: TGTGCCAGCAGCCGGACTCAGATCTATGGCTACACCTTC
j_gene: TRBJ2-3; abundance: once; d_gene: TRBD2; len: 15; v_gene: TRBV10-3; CDR3aa: CAIYSGRGLIDTQYF; CDR3nt: TGTGCCATCTATAGCGGGAGGGGATTGATAGATACGCAGTATTTT
j_gene: TRBJ2-3; abundance: few; d_gene: TRBD1; len: 14; v_gene: TRBV30; CDR3aa: CAFNRDRGTDTQYF; CDR3nt: TGTGCCTTCAACCGGGACAGGGGAACAGATACGCAGTATTTT
j_gene: TRBJ2-2; abundance: few; d_gene: TRBD2; len: 17; v_gene: TRBV5-5; CDR3aa: CASSLEASGSFTGELFF; CDR3nt: TGTGCCAGCAGCTTGGAGGCTAGCGGGAGTTTCACCGGGGAGCTGTTTTTT
j_gene: TRBJ2-5; abundance: once; d_gene: TRBD1; len: 14; v_gene: TRBV9; CDR3aa: CASSARYRGETQYF; CDR3nt: TGTGCCAGCAGCGCGCGGTACAGGGGAGAGACCCAGTACTTC
j_gene: TRBJ2-7; abundance: -; d_gene: TRBD1; len: 13; v_gene: TRBV19; CDR3aa: CASSRTGSYEQYF; CDR3nt: TGTGCCAGTAGCCGGACAGGATCCTACGAGCAGTACTTC
j_gene: TRBJ2-7; abundance: -; d_gene: TRBD2; len: 16; v_gene: TRBV10-3; CDR3aa: CAITGSSSGSSDEQYF; CDR3nt: TGTGCCATCACTGGATCCTCTAGCGGGAGTAGCGACGAGCAGTACTTC
j_gene: TRBJ2-7; abundance: -; d_gene: -; len: 11; v_gene: TRBV28; CDR3aa: CASTKGREQYF; CDR3nt: TGTGCCAGCACCAAGGGGCGCGAGCAGTACTTC